The present T cell receptor beta chain was sequenced within a study of T cell responses to AZD1222 COVID-19 vaccine (dated by TCRdb to about 2021). Looking at the study overall: A total of around 240 trial participants underwent TCR sequencing, of whom about 200 received two doses of AZD1222 and roughly 25 received two doses of the MenACWY control vaccine. Trial participants were enrolled by age into subgroups of 18-55, 56-69 and 70-plus years, and around 150, 29 and 61 TCR-sequenced participants, respectively, were included in these subgroups. Results and caveats for the whole study, not just this receptor: No day 14 peak-response samples were available, so repertoires were characterized only after the peak T cell response. Conclusions about previously exposed vaccinees are limited because only five or six AZD1222 recipients were SARS-CoV-2 seropositive at baseline. A significant rise in spike-specific TCR breadth and depth was observed after two AZD1222 doses relative to day 0 and relative to MenACWY recipients. Epitopes outside the regions mutated in the B.1.351 and B.1.1.7 variants were reportedly recognized by nearly half of the unique spike-specific TCRs. Vaccine-associated CD4 TCRs spanned the whole spike protein, with dominant responses in regions 160-218 and 743-854. Participants were mostly white British and included more females than males, and it was suggested by the authors that clonal diversity may have been underestimated. In the small 56-69-year group, the increase in depth fell short of significance, most likely because of low power.

The CDR3 regions of human TCRbeta chains were analyzed by immunosequencing. The study's own analysis went as follows. Repertoire TCRs were matched against a reference library of SARS-CoV-2-specific TCRs generated with the MIRA antigen-specificity platform. Breadth was defined as the fraction of unique TCRs that were SARS-CoV-2-associated, and depth was defined as the fraction of total T cells that were SARS-CoV-2-associated. Using the MIRA data, each spike-specific TCR was mapped to the spike region that the TCR reacts to and placed in a CD4 or CD8 class. Log10-transformed breadth and depth values were compared by one-way ANOVA with Sidak's multiple comparisons tests. Sourced from immuneACCESS, this table was stored by TCRdb with only in-frame sequences that have V and J called. A share of the clones is absent; for the studies checked, an unresolved V gene accounts for under half, and the remainder has no known explanation. That table gives V, J and clone size, and the DNA gave D and trimming. The sample data list 160,000 or so clones, and more than 85% of these were observed just once. In total, the top ten clones hold 5.5% to 8.5% of the sample.

The sample's time point label, decoded: sample from adult after SARS-CoV-2 infection, after symptom onset. A couple of convalescent COVID-19 patients, sampled after symptom onset from adults with prior SARS-CoV-2 infection, were also TCR-sequenced for comparison. A note on this clone: The antigen it binds to is not known. Base qualities were left out, and no much larger clone turns up one base away.

Sequences LGHDT (CDR1) and YNNKEL (CDR2) are obtained from the germline V gene (reference sequence). V is reduced by 0 bases and J by 4 bases, leaving a spacing of 5 bases between them. The CDR3 sequence holds 13 residues, the cysteine and phenylalanine included. The retained sequence is limited to the CDR3, 39 bases, with the frame set at the first base. This clonotype was sampled from an adult who had recovered from COVID-19. Source: peripheral blood, taken after recovery from COVID-19. The rearrangement combines TRBV3-1 (or the pseudogene TRBV3-2) with TRBJ2-3; the D gene is possibly TRBD1, with 5 bases matching. The CDR3 protein: CASSQEGADTQYF. The nucleotides read TGTGCCAGCAGCCAAGAAGGGGCAGATACGCAGTATTTT.